The table lists the clone carrying this T cell receptor (beta chain) with a few counts. The length of the CDR3 is 16 residues. The V gene lost 3 bases and the J gene lost 2 bases, with 11 bases spanning the gap. The germline CDR1 and CDR2 sequences are SNHLY and FYNNEI. These data belong to a study of control samples from healthy donors and cancer patients. Method: immunoSEQ multiplex PCR; TCRdb's copy keeps in-frame clones and lacks some. The data hold 170,000 or so clones, with about nine tenths observed a single time. The chain couples TRBV2 to TRBJ2-6; D might be TRBD1 (6 bases). Sequenced sample: blood. This clonotype was sampled from a woman in her thirties or forties in good health. The CDR3 loop is CASSENRDPGANVLTF. The CDR3 coding sequence is TGTGCCAGCAGTGAGAACAGGGACCCTGGGGCCAACGTCCTGACTTTC.